The source of this T cell receptor beta chain is a study of T cell clones after liver transplantation. Germline-derived CDR1 and CDR2 are MNHEY and SVGAGI. Unmatched junction bases numbered 10, after V lost 4 bases and J lost 7 bases. The CDR3 extends over 15 amino acids. Sequenced by immunoSEQ multiplex PCR; TCRdb stores in-frame clones only, minus some. This table has 70,000 to 80,000 clones, around nine tenths appearing once. This clone was seen only once. The sequenced sample was CD4+ T cells from blood, obtained before liver transplant. V gene TRBV6-5 combines with J gene TRBJ1-2; the match to TRBD1 covers 9 bases. The receptor's source is a human donor who received a liver transplant. Here the CDR3 reads CASSSLPGQGSGYTF. The CDR3 nucleotides are TGTGCCAGCAGTTCTCTTCCGGGACAGGGCTCTGGCTACACCTTC.